This T cell receptor beta chain emerged from a study of response to subunit inactivated influenza vaccine. This clonotype has at least ten counts. TCRdb independently ran MiXCR on the RT-PCR reads; one entry per CDR3 protein. Of about 480,000 distinct CDR3 sequences listed, 11% are singletons. The J segment lost 2 bases and the V segment lost 4 bases, leaving 8 bases of the junction unmatched. The CDR3 has 15 amino acids. Germline loops: CDR1 SGDLS, CDR2 YYNGEE. The receptor comes from a man aged 45 to 65 who received an inactivated influenza vaccine. The chain uses TRBV9 and TRBJ2-7, with 8 bases that match TRBD2. The sample in question was PBMCs from blood, obtained roughly 46 days after vaccination. The CDR3 DNA reads TGTGCCAGCAGCTTGGGACCGGGACTAGCCTACGAGCAGTACTTC. Translated: CASSLGPGLAYEQYF.